This entry lists 10 T cell receptor beta chains sequenced from one sample in a study of blood T cells in healthy people across ages. A sample-barcoded 5' primer and a J-beta primer mix were used in a second PCR of roughly 7 to 12 cycles. Via MiXCR, TCRdb re-called the 5' RACE reads, giving one row per CDR3 protein. The sample yields over 1.5 million distinct CDR3 sequences, 49% seen once. Source material: blood. Receptors were obtained from a woman between 40 and 50 years old in good health.

The V gene is TRBV6-2 or TRBV6-3, the J gene TRBJ2-7; possibly TRBD2 for D (6 bases). This CDR3 comprises 16 residues. V was cut by 1 base and J by 9 bases, with 22 bases left in between. Germline V lookup: CDR1 MNHEY, CDR2 SVGEGT. CDR3 region: CASSYWGGNPDGVQYF. In DNA form, the CDR3 reads TGTGCCAGCAGTTACTGGGGCGGGAACCCGGATGGTGTGCAGTACTTC.

The rearrangement links TRBV5-5 to TRBJ1-2; no reliable D call. Trimming cost V 0 bases and J 3 bases, with 9 bases left between them. Germline V gene data show CDR1 as SGHKS and CDR2 as YYEKEE (reference sequence). There are 14 residues in the CDR3. The CDR3 DNA reads TGTGCCAGCAGCTTGGGATGGGCAGACTATGGCTACACCTTC. Translation: CASSLGWADYGYTF.

This clonotype showed up just a few times. The V and J genes are TRBV20-1 and TRBJ2-6; possibly TRBD1 or TRBD2 for D (5 bases each). With 0 bases removed from V and 1 base from J, the gap between germline ends came to 10 bases. CDR3 length equals 16 residues. The germline CDR1 and CDR2 sequences are DFQATT and SNEGSKA (reference sequence). Here the CDR3 reads CSARDRGGSGANVLTF. The CDR3 DNA sequence: TGCAGTGCTAGAGATCGGGGCGGATCTGGGGCCAACGTCCTGACTTTC.

The CDR3 spells CAGNSDQTNTGELFF. The CDR3 nucleotides read TGTGCCGGAAATTCCGACCAGACAAACACCGGGGAGCTGTTTTTT. The rearrangement uses TRBV5-4 and TRBJ2-2, with D uncertain. The ends were cut back, 10 bases at V and 2 bases at J, with 18 bases in the middle. The CDR3 contains 15 residues. Germline-derived CDR1 and CDR2 are SGHNT and YYREEE (reference sequence). The whole variable domain, remainder taken from reference TRBV5-4 and TRBJ2-2, is ETGVTQSPTHLIKTRGQQVTLRCSSQSGHNTVSWYQQALGQGPQFIFQYYREEENGRGNFPPRFSGLQFPNYSSELNVNALELDDSALYLCAGNSDQTNTGELFFGEGSRLTVL.

The genes are TRBV7-2 and TRBJ1-1, with TRBD1 as a possible D gene (5 bases). This CDR3 spans 13 amino acids. The germline V gene encodes CDR1 SGHTA and CDR2 FQGNSA. V lost 7 bases, J lost 0 bases, and 9 bases lay in between. The CDR3 sequence is CASMRQMNTEAFF. The CDR3 nucleotides read TGTGCCAGCATGCGACAGATGAACACTGAAGCTTTCTTT.

This clonotype was seen a few times. The chain is built from TRBV29-1 and TRBJ2-1; D is possibly TRBD1 (5 bases). The CDR3 is made up of 14 amino acids. Trimming cost V 6 bases and J 8 bases, with 20 bases left between them. Germline CDR1 SQVTM, CDR2 ANQGSEA. In DNA, the CDR3 is TGCAGCGTGATACAGGTTATCCGCCGGTATGAGCAGTTCTTC. This gives the protein CSVIQVIRRYEQFF.

Only a few counts were recorded for this clonotype. The chain combines TRBV7-8 with TRBJ2-7; TRBD1 might be the D (5 bases). Deletions cut 5 bases from V and 5 bases from J, with 16 bases between. CDR1 and CDR2 (germline): SGHVS, FQNEAQ. The CDR3 is made up of 14 amino acids. In DNA form, the CDR3 reads TGTGCCAGCAGCGGATATTCCAGGGTCCACGAGCAGTACTTC. Residues: CASSGYSRVHEQYF.

Regarding this clonotype: A read error may account for a junction end that differs from germline. V usage is TRBV4-3 and J usage is TRBJ2-3, with TRBD2 matching 11 bases. CDR1 and CDR2 (germline): LGHNA, YSLEER. The length of the CDR3 is 16 residues. This CDR3 is CASSQGLAVNTYTQYF. The CDR3 nucleotides are TGCGCCAGCAGCCAGGGACTAGCGGTTAACACATATACGCAGTATTTT.

This clonotype has only a few counts. The V gene is TRBV4-3, the J gene TRBJ2-3, with 9 bases aligning to TRBD2. The CDR3 loop spans 17 amino acids. V was clipped by 3 bases and J by 6 bases; unmatched bases: 13. Germline CDR1 is LGHNA and CDR2 is YSLEER. In DNA, the CDR3 is TGCGCCAGCAGCCAGACTTCCCGGAGCGGGGGGAGGGATACGCAGTATTTT. Protein: CASSQTSRSGGRDTQYF.

A remark on this clonotype: A read error is possible here, since a much larger clone lies one base away. This chain connects TRBV7-3 to TRBJ2-1; TRBD2 matches at 9 bases. The CDR3 runs 15 residues. Trimming at V came to 2 bases and at J to 10 bases, leaving 9 bases not matched to a gene. The germline gives CDR1 SGHTA, CDR2 FQGTGA. The CDR3 DNA reads as TGTGCCAGCAGCTTATTACGAGCGGGGGGCGGAGAGCAGTTCTTC. As protein: CASSLLRAGGGEQFF.